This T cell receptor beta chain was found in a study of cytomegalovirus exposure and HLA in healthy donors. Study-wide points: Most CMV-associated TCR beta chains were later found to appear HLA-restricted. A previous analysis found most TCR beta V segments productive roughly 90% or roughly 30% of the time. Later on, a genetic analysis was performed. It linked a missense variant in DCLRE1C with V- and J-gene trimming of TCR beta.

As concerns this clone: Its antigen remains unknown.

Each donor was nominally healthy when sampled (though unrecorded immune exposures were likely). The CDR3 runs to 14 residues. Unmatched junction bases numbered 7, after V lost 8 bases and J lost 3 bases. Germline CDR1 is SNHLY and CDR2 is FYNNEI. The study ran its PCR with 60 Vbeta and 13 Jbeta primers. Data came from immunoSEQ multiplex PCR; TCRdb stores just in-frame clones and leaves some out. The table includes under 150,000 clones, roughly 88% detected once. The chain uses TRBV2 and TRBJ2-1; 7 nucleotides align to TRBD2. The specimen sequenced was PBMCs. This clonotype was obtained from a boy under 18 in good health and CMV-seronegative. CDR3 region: CASHASGDYNEQFF. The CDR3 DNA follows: TGTGCCAGCCATGCCAGCGGGGACTACAATGAGCAGTTCTTC.